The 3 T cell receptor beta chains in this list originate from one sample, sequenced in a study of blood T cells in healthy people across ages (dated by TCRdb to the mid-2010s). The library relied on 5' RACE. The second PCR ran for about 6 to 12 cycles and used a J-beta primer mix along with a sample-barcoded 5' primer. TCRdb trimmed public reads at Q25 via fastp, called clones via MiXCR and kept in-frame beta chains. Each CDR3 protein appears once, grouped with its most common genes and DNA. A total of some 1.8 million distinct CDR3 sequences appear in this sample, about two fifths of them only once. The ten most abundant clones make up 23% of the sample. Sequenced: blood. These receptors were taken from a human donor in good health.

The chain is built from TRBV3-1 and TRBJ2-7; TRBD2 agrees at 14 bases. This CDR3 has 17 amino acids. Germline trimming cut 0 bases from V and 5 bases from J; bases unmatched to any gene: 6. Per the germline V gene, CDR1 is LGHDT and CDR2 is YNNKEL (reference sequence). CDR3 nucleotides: TGTGCCAGCAGCCAAGAGGTGGGACTAGCGGGGGTCAACGAGCAGTACTTC. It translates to CASSQEVGLAGVNEQYF.

CDR3 region: CASRGAGAYEQYF. CDR3 nucleotide sequence: TGTGCCAGCCGAGGAGCGGGGGCCTACGAGCAGTACTTC. This chain uses TRBV6-2 or TRBV6-3 with TRBJ2-7, with 8 positions matching TRBD2. With V trimmed by 8 bases and J by 2 bases, 5 bases remained unmatched. This CDR3 contains 13 residues. Germline CDR1 MNHEY, CDR2 SVGEGT.

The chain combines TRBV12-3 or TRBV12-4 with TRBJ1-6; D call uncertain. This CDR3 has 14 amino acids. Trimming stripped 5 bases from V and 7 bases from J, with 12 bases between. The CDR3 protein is CASSKVGVNSPLHF. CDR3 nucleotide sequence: TGTGCCAGCAGTAAAGTTGGTGTAAATTCACCCCTCCACTTT.